The 2 T cell receptor beta chains given below trace back to one sample, sequenced in a study of T cells after yellow fever vaccination. One entry per CDR3 protein, called by TCRdb with MiXCR from the 5' RACE reads. The sample gives some 160,000 distinct CDR3 sequences, around 8.5% of which show up once; around 33% is in the top ten. The source was CD8+ T cells sorted from PBMCs, collected 45 days after the yellow fever booster vaccination. These receptors were obtained from a man between 18 and 35 years old who received the YFV17D yellow fever vaccine.

In this sample, this clonotype turned up many times. The CDR3 DNA reads TGCGCCAGCAGCCAAGATTTTAGGACAGGATTCTACGAGCAGTACTTC. Translating gives CASSQDFRTGFYEQYF. V is TRBV4-3 and J is TRBJ2-7; the match to TRBD1 covers 7 bases. CDR3 length: 16 amino acids. Germline loops: CDR1 LGHNA, CDR2 YSLEER. Trimming at V came to 0 bases and at J to 3 bases, leaving 8 bases not matched to a gene.

The chain is built from TRBV5-1 and TRBJ1-5, with 10 bases lining up with TRBD1. The germline V gene has CDR1 SGHRS and CDR2 YFSETQ. The trim removed 4 bases at V and 6 bases at J, leaving 7 bases unmatched. The CDR3 sequence is 15 residues long. The CDR3 protein is CASSLTGTGVQPQHF. The CDR3 bases are TGCGCCAGCAGCCTGACCGGGACAGGGGTTCAGCCCCAGCATTTT.